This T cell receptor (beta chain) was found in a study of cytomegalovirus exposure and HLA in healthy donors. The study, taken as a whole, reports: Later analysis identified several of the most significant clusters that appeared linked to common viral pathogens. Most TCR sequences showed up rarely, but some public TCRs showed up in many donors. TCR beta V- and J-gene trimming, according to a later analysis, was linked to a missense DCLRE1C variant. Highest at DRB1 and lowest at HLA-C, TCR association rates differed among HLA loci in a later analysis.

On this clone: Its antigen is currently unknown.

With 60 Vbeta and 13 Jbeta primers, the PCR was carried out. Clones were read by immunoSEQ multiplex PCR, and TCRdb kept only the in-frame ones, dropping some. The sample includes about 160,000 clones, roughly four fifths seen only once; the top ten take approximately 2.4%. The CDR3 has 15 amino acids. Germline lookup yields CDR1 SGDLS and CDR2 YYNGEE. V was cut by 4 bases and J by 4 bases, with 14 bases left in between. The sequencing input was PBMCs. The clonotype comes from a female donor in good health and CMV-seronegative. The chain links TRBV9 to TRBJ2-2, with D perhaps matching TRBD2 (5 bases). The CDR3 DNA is TGTGCCAGCAGCCCGGTGGGGAGCGGCACCGGGGAGCTGTTTTTT. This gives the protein CASSPVGSGTGELFF.